Below are 21 T cell receptor beta chains sequenced from a single sample in a study of OX40 agonist ivuxolimab in advanced cancers. This table comes from immunoSEQ multiplex PCR, and its TCRdb copy is limited to in-frame clones, with some not included. The sample consists of about 82,000 clones, 80% to 95% of them appearing once. Sequenced here: CD4+ or CD8+ T cells sorted from blood, sampled in a trial of the OX40 agonist ivuxolimab. These receptors were collected from an adult with an advanced solid tumor such as melanoma, head and neck, liver or kidney cancer.

The V and J genes are TRBV7-9 and TRBJ2-3; D gene ambiguous. CDR1 is SEHNR, CDR2 FQNEAQ, per germline (reference sequence). This CDR3 spans 12 amino acids. The CDR3 DNA sequence: TGTGTTGAAAGCCTAAGCACAGATACGCAGTATTTT. Protein: CVESLSTDTQYF.

The gene calls are TRBV18 and TRBJ2-7; the match to TRBD1 covers 7 bases. There are 14 residues in the CDR3. With 2 bases clipped from V and 3 bases from J, the junction kept 4 bases outside the gene matches. CDR1 and CDR2 from the germline V gene are KGHSH and LQKENI. The CDR3 loop is CASSPSRDSYEQYF. DNA of the CDR3: TGTGCCAGCTCACCAAGCCGGGACAGCTACGAGCAGTACTTC.

This rearrangement joins TRBV4-1 to TRBJ1-2; D gene unclear. This CDR3 region has 14 residues. The V end was cut by 5 bases, the J end by 2 bases, with 12 bases between. The germline gives CDR1 MGHRA, CDR2 YSYEKL. CDR3 residues: CASSTEGLNYGYTF. The DNA of the CDR3 is TGCGCCAGCAGCACCGAAGGACTCAACTATGGCTACACCTTC.

The gene calls are TRBV6-5 and TRBJ1-5, with TRBD1 matching 8 bases. With 4 bases clipped from V and 7 bases from J, the junction kept 9 bases outside the gene matches. Per the germline V gene, CDR1 is MNHEY and CDR2 is SVGAGI. This CDR3 has 15 residues. CDR3 protein: CASSSEAGGLQPQHF. Here the CDR3 DNA reads TGTGCCAGCAGTTCTGAGGCAGGGGGCTTGCAGCCCCAGCATTTT.

V is TRBV18 and J is TRBJ2-2, with no clear D. The V end was cut by 3 bases, the J end by 7 bases, with 6 bases between. The CDR3 has 12 residues. The V gene's germline CDR1 is KGHSH and CDR2 LQKENI. The CDR3 loop reads CASSPLHGELFF. CDR3 bases: TGTGCCAGCTCACCGTTACACGGGGAGCTGTTTTTT. Drawing the rest from reference TRBV18 and TRBJ2-2, the complete variable domain is NAGVMQNPRHLVRRRGQEARLRCSPMKGHSHVYWYRQLPEEGLKFMVYLQKENIIDESGMPKERFSAEFPKEGPSILRIQQVVRGDSAAYFCASSPLHGELFFGEGSRLTVL.

The rearrangement joins TRBV5-1 to TRBJ2-3; 7 nucleotides match TRBD1. V was pared by 2 bases and J by 5 bases, with 2 bases of the junction left unmatched. The CDR3 is 13 residues long. CDR1 SGHRS and CDR2 YFSETQ come from the germline V gene. For the CDR3, the DNA is TGCGCCAGCAGCTTACAGGGGCGAGATACGCAGTATTTT. It specifies CASSLQGRDTQYF.

This clone was recorded a few times. V usage is TRBV7-9 and J usage is TRBJ2-5, with D unclear. The CDR3 runs to 12 residues. Germline V gene sequence: CDR1 SEHNR, CDR2 FQNEAQ (reference sequence). V gave up 5 bases and J gave up 5 bases, with 9 bases separating them. In DNA form, the CDR3 reads TGTGCCAGCAGCATAGGTGGGGAGACCCAGTACTTC. This encodes CASSIGGETQYF.

This clone has a single count. V gene TRBV9 combines with J gene TRBJ2-1; 11 bases fit TRBD2. CDR1 is SGDLS and CDR2 is YYNGEE in the germline V gene. The length of the CDR3 is 17 residues. V was clipped by 4 bases and J by 8 bases; unmatched bases: 14. Here the CDR3 reads CASSPRGGSGRGDEQFF. CDR3 nucleotide sequence: TGTGCCAGCAGCCCCCGAGGGGGTAGCGGGAGGGGCGATGAGCAGTTCTTC.

This clone appeared a few times. This rearrangement joins TRBV9 to TRBJ1-5, with D perhaps TRBD1 (6 bases). The CDR3 runs 15 residues. The V end lost 2 bases, the J end lost 0 bases, and 9 bases lay between the germline ends. Germline-derived CDR1 and CDR2 are SGDLS and YYNGEE. For the CDR3, the DNA is TGTGCCAGCAGCGTTGGGGGACATAGCAATCAGCCCCAGCATTTT. Protein: CASSVGGHSNQPQHF.

The chain is built from TRBV6-6 and TRBJ2-1, with TRBD2 matching over 8 bases. The CDR3 runs 15 residues. Germline CDR1 reads MNHNY; CDR2 reads SVGAGI (reference sequence). The V gene end was trimmed by 7 bases and the J gene end by 6 bases; junction bases not matched to a gene: 11. CDR3 DNA sequence: TGTGCCAGCATCTTAGGGACTAGAAAGGGCAATGAGCAGTTCTTC. Its protein is CASILGTRKGNEQFF.

The gene calls are TRBV2 and TRBJ1-2, with 7 bases fitting TRBD1. The ends lost 9 bases at V and 4 bases at J; junction bases unmatched: 11. The CDR3 covers 14 residues. Germline loops: CDR1 SNHLY, CDR2 FYNNEI. The CDR3 sequence is CASSGTEVLYGYTF. For the CDR3, the DNA is TGTGCCAGTTCCGGGACAGAGGTCCTCTATGGCTACACCTTC.

The chain combines TRBV11-3 with TRBJ2-2; D assignment may be TRBD1 or TRBD2 (5 bases each). This CDR3 is 18 amino acids long. Between the trimmed V and J ends, which lost 5 bases and 4 bases, there was a span of 23 bases. Looked up from germline, CDR1 is SGHNT and CDR2 is YENEEA. CDR3 DNA sequence: TGTGCCAGCAGCCAAAACCGGGACCCCGCATGGGGCACCGGGGAGCTGTTTTTT. Amino acids: CASSQNRDPAWGTGELFF.

This clone has a single count. The chain carries TRBV25-1 and TRBJ1-3, with 7 bases identical to TRBD1. The junction had 8 bases not matched to a gene; V was cut back by 2 bases and J by 4 bases. This CDR3 is built from 16 residues. CDR1 is MGHDK and CDR2 is SYGVNS in the germline V gene. The chain's CDR3 is CASSELQGYGGNTIYF. The CDR3 nucleotides are TGTGCCAGCAGTGAACTACAGGGGTATGGAGGAAACACCATATATTTT.

The chain employs TRBV5-1 and TRBJ2-3; D might be TRBD2 (6 bases). The germline V gene encodes CDR1 SGHRS and CDR2 YFSETQ. Trimming stripped 0 bases from V and 7 bases from J, with 18 bases between. This CDR3 contains 16 residues. CDR3 bases: TGCGCCAGCAGCTTGGGACTAGACCGCGGCGGAAATACGCAGTATTTT. Protein sequence: CASSLGLDRGGNTQYF. Drawing the rest from reference TRBV5-1 and TRBJ2-3, the complete variable domain is KAGVTQTPRYLIKTRGQQVTLSCSPISGHRSVSWYQQTPGQGLQFLFEYFSETQRNKGNFPGRFSGRQFSNSRSEMNVSTLELGDSALYLCASSLGLDRGGNTQYFGPGTRLTVL.

This chain joins TRBV5-8 and TRBJ2-7; 8 bases agree with TRBD2. Trimming cost V 2 bases and J 3 bases; bases outside gene matches: 4. The CDR3 covers 14 residues. Germline CDR1 SGHTS, CDR2 YDEGEE. The CDR3 nucleotides read TGTGCCAGCAGCTTCGGCGGGGGGCTCTACGAGCAGTACTTC. This gives the protein CASSFGGGLYEQYF.

The chain is built from TRBV5-1 and TRBJ1-2; D remains ambiguous. With 0 bases removed from V and 6 bases from J, the gap between germline ends came to 15 bases. The germline CDR1 and CDR2 sequences are SGHRS and YFSETQ. CDR3 length: 15 residues. The chain's CDR3 is CASSLDWGVRDGYTF. DNA of the CDR3: TGCGCCAGCAGCTTGGATTGGGGAGTTCGAGATGGCTACACCTTC.

This rearrangement joins TRBV19 to TRBJ2-5; D remains ambiguous. This CDR3 is 12 amino acids long. The V gene's germline CDR1 is LNHDA and CDR2 SQIVND (reference sequence). V was cut by 3 bases and J by 2 bases, with 4 bases left in between. In DNA form, the CDR3 reads TGTGCCAGTAGTATGCAGCAAGAGACCCAGTACTTC. It yields the protein CASSMQQETQYF.

The rearrangement joins TRBV18 to TRBJ1-1, with D unresolved. The V end was cut by 8 bases, the J end by 2 bases, with 6 bases between. Germline V gives CDR1 KGHSH, CDR2 LQKENI. The CDR3 runs 11 residues. CDR3 sequence (DNA): TGTGCCAGCCACGAAAACACTGAAGCTTTCTTT. It translates to CASHENTEAFF.

The chain is built from TRBV29-1 and TRBJ2-1, with TRBD2 matching 8 bases. The germline CDR1 and CDR2 sequences are SQVTM and ANQGSEA. V was pared by 4 bases and J by 7 bases, with 6 bases of the junction left unmatched. The CDR3 totals 13 residues. CDR3 DNA: TGCAGCGTTGGGCGGGAGGTAGCAAATGAGCAGTTCTTC. This sequence encodes CSVGREVANEQFF.

This chain links TRBV5-1 with TRBJ2-1; tentative D call: TRBD2 (5 bases). CDR1 is SGHRS and CDR2 is YFSETQ in the germline V gene. Trimming shortened V by 0 bases and J by 5 bases, and 9 bases separated the two germline ends. The CDR3 is 14 amino acids. CDR3 protein: CASSLARRDNEQFF. DNA for the CDR3: TGCGCCAGCAGCTTGGCCCGGCGGGACAATGAGCAGTTCTTC. The complete variable domain, with remaining parts taken from reference TRBV5-1 and TRBJ2-1, reads KAGVTQTPRYLIKTRGQQVTLSCSPISGHRSVSWYQQTPGQGLQFLFEYFSETQRNKGNFPGRFSGRQFSNSRSEMNVSTLELGDSALYLCASSLARRDNEQFFGPGTRLTVL.

The chain combines TRBV2 with TRBJ2-7; TRBD2 is a possible D gene (6 bases). Trimming took off 6 bases at V and 3 bases at J, with 12 bases between the two ends. The CDR3 is 13 amino acids. From germline, CDR1 is SNHLY and CDR2 FYNNEI. The DNA of the CDR3 is TGTGCCAGCAGCCCGGGACTCGTCTACGAGCAGTACTTC. Translation: CASSPGLVYEQYF.